The 22 T cell receptor beta chains below all came from one sample that was sequenced in a study of early T cells in non-severe SARS-CoV-2 infection. Each CDR3 protein is one row after TCRdb ran MiXCR on the 5' RACE reads. The sample lists tens of thousands of distinct CDR3 sequences; approximately 15% were seen once. What was sequenced was whole blood. The origin of the receptors is an adult who was a healthcare worker with PCR-confirmed SARS-CoV-2 infection or an uninfected control (not recorded which).

A few counts support this clonotype. This chain links TRBV6-1 with TRBJ1-6; 7 nucleotides line up with TRBD1. CDR1 MNHNS and CDR2 SASEGT come from the germline V gene. The CDR3 has 14 residues. With V trimmed by 6 bases and J by 9 bases, 8 bases remained unmatched. CDR3 protein: CASSLQGIGSPLHF. CDR3 coding DNA: TGTGCCAGCAGCTTACAGGGGATTGGTTCACCCCTCCACTTT.

In DNA, the CDR3 is TGTGCCAGCAGCCAAGTTCGTCGAGCGGGAGATCAAGAGACCCAGTACTTC. Translated: CASSQVRRAGDQETQYF. V usage is TRBV3-1 and J usage is TRBJ2-5; TRBD2 agrees at 8 bases. V shed 1 base and J 2 bases; nucleotides not matched to a gene: 9. The germline V gene encodes CDR1 LGHDT and CDR2 YNNKEL (reference sequence). The CDR3 consists of 17 residues.

The chain recombines TRBV2 with TRBJ2-7; 10 nucleotides align to TRBD1. Germline CDR1 reads SNHLY; CDR2 reads FYNNEI. The CDR3 spans 14 residues. V shed 10 bases, J shed 4 bases, and the junction held 10 bases outside the gene matches. The CDR3 is CATKGTGADYEQYF. The CDR3 bases are TGTGCCACAAAAGGGACAGGGGCCGATTACGAGCAGTACTTC.

This clonotype occurred many times. The rearrangement joins TRBV28 to TRBJ2-7; 12 bases are a match to TRBD2. Germline values: CDR1 MDHEN, CDR2 SYDVKM. Unmatched junction bases numbered 3, after V lost 6 bases and J lost 6 bases. This CDR3 is 13 amino acids long. This CDR3 is CASSPGLAGEQYF. CDR3 bases: TGTGCCAGCAGCCCGGGACTAGCGGGCGAGCAGTACTTC.

Only one count was recorded for this clonotype. This chain joins TRBV14 and TRBJ2-6; 12 nucleotides match TRBD2. In germline, CDR1 is SGHDN, CDR2 FVKESK. The V and J ends lost 3 bases and 2 bases, in that order; junction bases with no gene match: 14. The CDR3 loop spans 21 amino acids. The CDR3 sequence: CASSHRATSGRIFTGANVLTF. Here the CDR3 DNA reads TGTGCCAGCAGCCACCGAGCCACTAGCGGGAGGATCTTTACTGGGGCCAACGTCCTGACTTTC.

This sequence joins TRBV14 and TRBJ2-7; D is ambiguous. The CDR3 runs to 14 residues. The V end was cut by 1 base, the J end by 0 bases, with 7 bases between. CDR1 SGHDN and CDR2 FVKESK come from the germline V gene. The CDR3 sequence is CASSQGMSSYEQYF. The CDR3 nucleotides are TGTGCCAGCAGCCAAGGGATGAGCTCCTACGAGCAGTACTTC.

The rearrangement joins TRBV5-4 to TRBJ2-3; 8 positions match TRBD2. V dropped 2 bases and J dropped 4; count of bases not matched to a gene: 3. Germline V lookup: CDR1 SGHNT, CDR2 YYREEE (reference sequence). The CDR3 has 14 residues. The CDR3 region is CASSFSGSPDTQYF. As DNA, the CDR3 is TGTGCCAGCAGCTTCAGCGGGAGTCCAGATACGCAGTATTTT.

The chain carries TRBV7-8 and TRBJ1-1; D ambiguous. The ends were cut back, 2 bases at V and 3 bases at J, with 13 bases in the middle. The germline CDR1 and CDR2 sequences are SGHVS and FQNEAQ. CDR3 length: 15 amino acids. The CDR3 region has the DNA TGTGCCAGCAGCTTATGGAGTACAGCGGACACTGAAGCTTTCTTT. The encoded protein is CASSLWSTADTEAFF.

The chain is built from TRBV7-9 and TRBJ2-7; 9 bases are a match to TRBD1. The CDR3 runs to 15 residues. Germline values: CDR1 SEHNR, CDR2 FQNEAQ (reference sequence). With 2 bases clipped from V and 6 bases from J, the junction kept 8 bases outside the gene matches. CDR3 sequence (DNA): TGTGCCAGCAGCTTACACCGACAGGGGGTGTTCGAGCAGTACTTC. Residues: CASSLHRQGVFEQYF.

The chain has TRBV2 and TRBJ2-3; no reliable D call. From germline, CDR1 is SNHLY and CDR2 FYNNEI. Trimming shortened V by 7 bases and J by 1 base, and 15 bases separated the two germline ends. The CDR3 has 15 residues. CDR3 bases: TGTGCCAGCATTCTGTACGGTGTCGGCACAGATACGCAGTATTTT. It is translated as CASILYGVGTDTQYF.

The V call is TRBV12-3 or TRBV12-4, the J call TRBJ1-1; D unclear. The CDR3 totals 14 residues. V lost 5 bases to trimming and J lost 0 bases, with 10 bases between them. The CDR3, as DNA: TGTGCCAGCAGTCCCACGACCTTGAACACTGAAGCTTTCTTT. Amino acid sequence: CASSPTTLNTEAFF.

The chain uses TRBV20-1 and TRBJ2-3, with D tentatively TRBD1 (6 bases). V was trimmed by 4 bases and J by 3 bases, leaving 17 bases between them. The CDR3 loop spans 15 amino acids. Germline loops: CDR1 DFQATT, CDR2 SNEGSKA (reference sequence). The CDR3 region is CSATWGPKKTDTQYF. Here the CDR3 DNA reads TGCAGTGCTACCTGGGGGCCCAAGAAAACAGATACGCAGTATTTT.

This clonotype occurred a few times. The rearrangement joins TRBV19 to TRBJ2-1; D is possibly TRBD2 (6 bases). The CDR3 spans 15 residues. The germline CDR1 and CDR2 sequences are LNHDA and SQIVND (reference sequence). The V gene lost 7 bases and the J gene lost 6 bases, with 19 bases spanning the gap. The CDR3 nucleotides are TGTGCCAGTACCAATTCGGGTAGCGGAAGCAATGAGCAGTTCTTC. Translation gives CASTNSGSGSNEQFF.

This clonotype was recorded many times. V and J are TRBV3-1 and TRBJ2-3, with TRBD2 identical over 8 bases. The CDR3 contains 17 residues. The V and J ends lost 3 bases and 2 bases, in that order; junction bases with no gene match: 10. Germline lookup yields CDR1 LGHDT and CDR2 YNNKEL (reference sequence). CDR3 nucleotides: TGTGCCAGCAGCCACCCCGGCGTAGCGGGGTTCACAGATACGCAGTATTTT. Encoded protein: CASSHPGVAGFTDTQYF.

This clonotype was counted a single time. A read error may be the cause here, since a much bigger clone is one base away. Without the conserved terminal phenylalanine or tryptophan, this CDR3 likely stems from a read error. This rearrangement joins TRBV7-3 to TRBJ2-2; D is ambiguous. There are 14 residues in the CDR3. V was cut by 6 bases and J by 0 bases, with 8 bases left in between. CDR1 is SGHTA and CDR2 is FQGTGA in the germline V gene. CDR3 sequence: CASRRTANTGELFS. CDR3 coding DNA: TGTGCCAGCAGACGGACGGCGAACACCGGGGAGCTGTTTTCT.

A few counts support this clonotype. The genes are TRBV19 and TRBJ2-3, with TRBD2 matching 13 bases. This CDR3 region has 16 residues. Germline CDR1 is LNHDA and CDR2 is SQIVND (reference sequence). After removal of 7 bases from V and 7 bases from J, the junction contained 11 bases not matched to a gene. The CDR3 protein is CASTKLGTSGKNTQYF. The DNA for the CDR3 is TGTGCCAGTACCAAACTCGGGACTAGCGGGAAGAATACGCAGTATTTT.

The sample holds many counts of this clonotype. This chain connects TRBV28 to TRBJ2-1; 10 bases fit TRBD2. Per the germline V gene, CDR1 is MDHEN and CDR2 is SYDVKM. The junction had 3 bases not matched to a gene; V was cut back by 5 bases and J by 2 bases. The CDR3 extends over 15 amino acids. The DNA of the CDR3 is TGTGCCAGCAGTCCGAGCGGGAGGGCCTACAATGAGCAGTTCTTC. Its protein is CASSPSGRAYNEQFF.

This clonotype was counted only a few times. CDR3: CSVRGDTIYF. CDR3 coding DNA: TGCAGCGTCCGGGGTGACACCATATATTTT. The V gene is TRBV29-1, the J gene TRBJ1-3, with D uncertain. The CDR3 sequence is 10 residues long. Germline V gene sequence: CDR1 SQVTM, CDR2 ANQGSEA. Trimming pared 6 bases from V and 8 bases from J, leaving 8 bases between.

The chain combines TRBV9 with TRBJ2-7; TRBD2 is a possible D gene (5 bases). V lost 0 bases and J lost 4, with 11 bases in between. The CDR3 extends over 14 amino acids. The germline CDR1 and CDR2 sequences are SGDLS and YYNGEE. The chain's CDR3 is CASSVGSVHYEQYF. CDR3 DNA sequence: TGTGCCAGCAGCGTAGGTAGCGTTCATTACGAGCAGTACTTC.

The chain recombines TRBV6-6 with TRBJ1-2, with D possibly matching TRBD1 (5 bases). The CDR3 is 12 amino acids. V was pared by 5 bases and J by 6 bases, with 10 bases between. Germline loops: CDR1 MNHNY, CDR2 SVGAGI (reference sequence). The CDR3 reads CASSLGTHGYTF. The CDR3 bases are TGTGCCAGCAGTCTCGGGACGCATGGCTACACCTTC.

The chain is built from TRBV24-1 and TRBJ2-1, with D perhaps TRBD2 (6 bases). CDR1 is KGHDR, CDR2 SFDVKD, per germline. Trimming took off 1 base at V and 10 bases at J, with 7 bases between the two ends. The CDR3 has 12 amino acids. CDR3 region: CATSDFSGEQFF. CDR3 bases: TGTGCCACCAGTGATTTTAGCGGAGAGCAGTTCTTC.

This clonotype was seen only a few times. The chain has TRBV29-1 and TRBJ2-7; TRBD2 matches at 11 bases. The V and J ends lost 3 bases and 5 bases, in that order; junction bases with no gene match: 9. Germline lookup yields CDR1 SQVTM and CDR2 ANQGSEA. This CDR3 comprises 15 residues. The CDR3 protein is CSVDGVAGGPDEQYF. The CDR3 nucleotides read TGCAGCGTTGATGGAGTAGCGGGAGGGCCGGACGAGCAGTACTTC.